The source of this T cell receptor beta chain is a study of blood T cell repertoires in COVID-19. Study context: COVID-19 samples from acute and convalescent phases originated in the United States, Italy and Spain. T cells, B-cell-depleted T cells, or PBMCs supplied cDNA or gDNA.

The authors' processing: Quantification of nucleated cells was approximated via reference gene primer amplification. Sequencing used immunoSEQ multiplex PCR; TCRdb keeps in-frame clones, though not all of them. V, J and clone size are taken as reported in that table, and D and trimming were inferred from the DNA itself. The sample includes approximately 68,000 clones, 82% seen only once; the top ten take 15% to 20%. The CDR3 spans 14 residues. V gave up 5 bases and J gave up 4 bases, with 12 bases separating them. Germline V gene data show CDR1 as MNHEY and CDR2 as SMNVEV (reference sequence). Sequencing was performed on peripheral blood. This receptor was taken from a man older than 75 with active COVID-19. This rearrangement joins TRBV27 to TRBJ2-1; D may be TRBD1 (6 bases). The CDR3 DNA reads TGTGCCAGCAGTCTAGGACAGATTTACAATGAGCAGTTCTTC. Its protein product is CASSLGQIYNEQFF.